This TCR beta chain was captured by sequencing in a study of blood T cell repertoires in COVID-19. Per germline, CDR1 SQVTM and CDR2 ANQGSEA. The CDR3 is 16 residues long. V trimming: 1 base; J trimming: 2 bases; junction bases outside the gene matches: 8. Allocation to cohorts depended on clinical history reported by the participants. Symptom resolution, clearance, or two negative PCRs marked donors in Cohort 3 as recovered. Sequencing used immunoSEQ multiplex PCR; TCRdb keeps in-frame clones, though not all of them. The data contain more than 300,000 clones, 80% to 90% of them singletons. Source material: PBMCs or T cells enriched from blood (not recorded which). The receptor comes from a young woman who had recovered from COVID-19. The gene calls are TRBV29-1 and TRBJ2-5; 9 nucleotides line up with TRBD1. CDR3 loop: CSVEVRDRDYQETQYF. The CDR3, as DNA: TGCAGCGTTGAAGTACGGGACAGGGATTATCAAGAGACCCAGTACTTC.